These 7 T cell receptor beta chains came from one sample sequenced in a study of post-analysis software for immune sequencing data. Overall study results and limits: About five TRBV segments appeared more often in patients than in controls, and TRBV5-6, TRBV5-1 and TRBV20-1 were among these.

Their specific antigens are unknown. Carried by the TCR beta cDNA libraries were unique molecular identifiers. TCRdb recomputed calls from the PCR reads with MiXCR, one row per CDR3 protein. The sample carries some 800,000 distinct CDR3 sequences, 35% to 55% recorded once. Material: blood. These TCRs come from a girl aged 5-17 years with multiple sclerosis.

This clonotype was recorded once. The chain is built from TRBV29-1 and TRBJ1-2; the match to TRBD1 covers 9 bases. V lost 7 bases, J lost 6 bases, and 3 bases stayed unmatched. The germline V gene has CDR1 SQVTM and CDR2 ANQGSEA. This CDR3 region has 11 residues. The CDR3 loop reads CSADRGDGYTF. The CDR3 region has the DNA TGCAGCGCGGACAGGGGAGATGGCTACACCTTC.

V usage is TRBV9 and J usage is TRBJ2-3, with a possible D match to TRBD1 (5 bases). Trimming removed 3 bases from V and 2 bases from J, with 16 bases in between. Germline CDR1 and CDR2: SGDLS and YYNGEE. This CDR3 spans 16 amino acids. CDR3 loop: CASSALRGSVTDTQYF. CDR3 nucleotide sequence: TGTGCCAGCAGCGCCTTAAGGGGAAGTGTCACAGATACGCAGTATTTT.

The genes are TRBV5-1 and TRBJ1-1, with D hard to call. The CDR3 contains 14 residues. Germline V gene data show CDR1 as SGHRS and CDR2 as YFSETQ. Trimming left V 0 bases short and J 0 bases short, with 6 bases between. This chain's CDR3 is CASSLGALNTEAFF. CDR3 bases: TGCGCCAGCAGCTTGGGGGCCCTGAACACTGAAGCTTTCTTT.

The CDR3 region has the DNA TGTGCCAGCAGCCAACTTGGCGGGAGGGAAGGAGAGACCCAGTACTTC. Its protein product is CASSQLGGREGETQYF. The gene calls are TRBV4-2 and TRBJ2-5, with 9 bases matching TRBD2. CDR3 length: 16 residues. Trimming at V came to 2 bases and at J to 4 bases, leaving 8 bases not matched to a gene. CDR1 and CDR2 (germline): LGHNA, YNFKEQ.

This clonotype was found a few times. This chain uses TRBV29-1 with TRBJ2-1, with a possible D match to TRBD2 (6 bases). V lost 4 bases to trimming and J lost 0 bases, with 13 bases between them. The germline V gene encodes CDR1 SQVTM and CDR2 ANQGSEA. The CDR3 runs 15 residues. The CDR3 DNA sequence: TGCAGCGTTGTTGTGGGAGGCCGCTCCTACAATGAGCAGTTCTTC. Translating gives CSVVVGGRSYNEQFF.

J is TRBJ1-6 and V is TRBV19; possibly TRBD1 for D (6 bases). The CDR3 consists of 16 residues. Per germline, CDR1 LNHDA and CDR2 SQIVND (reference sequence). V lost 3 bases and J lost 7, with 16 bases in between. The DNA for the CDR3 is TGTGCCAGTAGTATTACAGGGAGCTCACGGAATTCACCCCTCCACTTT. It encodes CASSITGSSRNSPLHF.

J is TRBJ2-3 and V is TRBV4-3; 8 positions agree with TRBD2. J was trimmed by 3 bases and V by 2 bases; bases with no gene match: 10. In germline, CDR1 is LGHNA, CDR2 YSLEER. This CDR3 has 17 amino acids. The CDR3 here is CASSQTPGLVETDTQYF. CDR3 nucleotides: TGCGCCAGCAGCCAAACTCCGGGACTAGTGGAAACAGATACGCAGTATTTT.